The 16 T cell receptor beta chains presented below share a single source sample, sequenced in a study of OX40 agonist ivuxolimab in advanced cancers. Profiled with immunoSEQ multiplex PCR; TCRdb holds only in-frame clones, not every one. The repertoire holds about 67,000 clones, about 88% seen once, with approximately 2% in the top ten. The sequencing used CD4+ or CD8+ T cells sorted from blood, collected in a trial of the OX40 agonist ivuxolimab. The receptors come from an adult with an advanced solid tumor such as melanoma, head and neck, liver or kidney cancer.

The table lists this clone with a count of one. The V gene is TRBV6-5, the J gene TRBJ1-3, with D possibly TRBD1 on 5 matching bases. The CDR3 is 16 residues long. Germline CDR1 MNHEY, CDR2 SVGAGI. V lost 4 bases and J lost 4, with 17 bases in between. DNA for the CDR3: TGTGCCAGCAGTTTATCCGGGACCATAAGGGGAAACACCATATATTTT. It encodes CASSLSGTIRGNTIYF.

The V call is TRBV11-3, the J call TRBJ2-2; D perhaps matches TRBD2 (5 bases). The germline V and J ends were trimmed by 10 bases and 5 bases, with 11 bases remaining between them. CDR1 is SGHNT, CDR2 YENEEA, per germline. The CDR3 sequence is 12 residues long. CDR3 sequence (DNA): TGTGCCACCGAGAGCGGTACCGGGGAGCTGTTTTTT. This gives the protein CATESGTGELFF.

J is TRBJ2-3 and V is TRBV19; 12 positions agree with TRBD2. The V gene's germline CDR1 is LNHDA and CDR2 SQIVND (reference sequence). With V trimmed by 6 bases and J by 6 bases, 13 bases remained unmatched. This CDR3 region has 17 residues. CDR3 coding DNA: TGTGCCAGTAGCCTTAAGGCCCTAGCGGGGGGGCCGGATACGCAGTATTTT. As protein: CASSLKALAGGPDTQYF.

V and J are TRBV7-2 and TRBJ1-1; no clear D. V was cut by 3 bases and J by 0 bases, with 5 bases left in between. Germline V gene data show CDR1 as SGHTA and CDR2 as FQGNSA. This CDR3 comprises 13 residues. The CDR3 loop is CASSFSLNTEAFF. The CDR3 nucleotides are TGTGCCAGCAGCTTTTCCTTGAACACTGAAGCTTTCTTT. Looking up the rest from reference TRBV7-2 and TRBJ1-1 gives the full variable domain: GAGVSQSPSNKVTEKGKDVELRCDPISGHTALYWYRQSLGQGLEFLIYFQGNSAPDKSGLPSDRFSAERTGGSVSTLTIQRTQQEDSAVYLCASSFSLNTEAFFGQGTRLTVV.

The chain employs TRBV6-1 and TRBJ1-1; D may be TRBD1 (6 bases). CDR3 length: 12 residues. Germline V CDR1 and CDR2: MNHNS, SASEGT. Between the trimmed V and J ends, which lost 3 bases and 10 bases, there was a span of 12 bases. DNA for the CDR3: TGTGCCAGCAGTGACTACAGGGTACGAGCTTTCTTT. As protein: CASSDYRVRAFF.

The CDR3 sequence: CASSAGYSTDTQYF. The CDR3 nucleotides read TGTGCCAGCAGCGCGGGATATAGCACAGATACGCAGTATTTT. V usage is TRBV6-5 and J usage is TRBJ2-3; a possible D gene is TRBD2 (6 bases). The CDR3 spans 14 residues. CDR1 is MNHEY and CDR2 is SVGAGI in the germline V gene. Trimming stripped 6 bases from V and 0 bases from J, with 10 bases between.

The chain has TRBV6-1 and TRBJ1-6; D unresolved. In germline, CDR1 is MNHNS, CDR2 SASEGT. Between the trimmed V and J ends, which lost 8 bases and 10 bases, there was a span of 15 bases. There are 13 residues in the CDR3. The CDR3 protein is CASAVSPGSPLHF. The CDR3 bases are TGTGCCAGCGCCGTTTCTCCGGGCTCACCCCTCCACTTT.

This clone was seen a few times. This chain joins TRBV6-6 and TRBJ1-5; no reliable D call. Trimming cost V 2 bases and J 6 bases, with 8 bases left between them. Looked up from germline, CDR1 is MNHNY and CDR2 is SVGAGI (reference sequence). The CDR3 runs 13 residues. The CDR3 DNA reads as TGTGCCAGCAGTTACGACGCAGGTCAGCCCCAGCATTTT. It codes for CASSYDAGQPQHF.

The chain employs TRBV2 and TRBJ2-5; D gene ambiguous. The CDR3 sequence is 14 residues long. V was shortened by 6 bases and J by 4 bases, with 15 bases between the two germline ends. Looked up from germline, CDR1 is SNHLY and CDR2 is FYNNEI. The CDR3, as DNA: TGTGCCAGCAGAGAGTCCAGACTCGGAGAGACCCAGTACTTC. Translation: CASRESRLGETQYF. Together with reference TRBV2 and TRBJ2-5, the CDR3 gives the full variable domain: EPEVTQTPSHQVTQMGQEVILRCVPISNHLYFYWYRQILGQKVEFLVSFYNNEISEKSEIFDDQFSVERPDGSNFTLKIRSTKLEDSAMYFCASRESRLGETQYFGPGTRLLVL.

This clone appeared a few times. The rearrangement uses TRBV5-4 and TRBJ1-1, with TRBD1 identical over 10 bases. Germline V gives CDR1 SGHNT, CDR2 YYREEE (reference sequence). The CDR3 spans 14 residues. V was clipped by 4 bases and J by 6 bases; unmatched bases: 6. CDR3 residues: CASSTSGQGAEAFF. The CDR3 nucleotides are TGTGCCAGCAGCACCAGCGGACAGGGGGCTGAAGCTTTCTTT.

The chain has TRBV5-1 and TRBJ2-1; 7 bases agree with TRBD1. V lost 3 bases to trimming and J lost 4 bases; unmatched junction nucleotides: 7. CDR1 is SGHRS and CDR2 is YFSETQ in the germline V gene. CDR3 length: 15 residues. The CDR3 here is CASSSRTGLYNEQFF. The CDR3 DNA sequence: TGCGCCAGCAGCTCCCGGACAGGACTTTACAATGAGCAGTTCTTC.

This clone has only one observation. This rearrangement joins TRBV4-2 to TRBJ2-3; no firm D call. Germline loops: CDR1 LGHNA, CDR2 YNFKEQ. Trimming took 0 bases from V and 1 from J, leaving 14 bases between them. The CDR3 has 17 residues. DNA of the CDR3: TGTGCCAGCAGCCAAGAGTGGCGGTCTTTGGGCACAGATACGCAGTATTTT. This codes for CASSQEWRSLGTDTQYF.

The chain combines TRBV5-1 with TRBJ2-7; D is perhaps TRBD1 or TRBD2 (5 bases each). Deletions cut 4 bases from V and 2 bases from J, with 13 bases between. The CDR3 covers 14 residues. Germline loops: CDR1 SGHRS, CDR2 YFSETQ. The CDR3 here is CASSRGTVAYEQYF. In DNA form, the CDR3 reads TGCGCCAGCAGCCGAGGGACGGTCGCCTACGAGCAGTACTTC.

The V and J genes are TRBV7-2 and TRBJ1-5; 10 bases are shared with TRBD1. Trimming cost V 1 base and J 2 bases; bases outside gene matches: 8. Germline CDR1 SGHTA, CDR2 FQGNSA. There are 18 residues in the CDR3. The CDR3 reads CASSLVLSGTGGNQPQHF. The DNA of the CDR3 is TGTGCCAGCAGCTTAGTCTTGTCTGGGACAGGGGGCAATCAGCCCCAGCATTTT. Based on the CDR3 plus reference TRBV7-2 and TRBJ1-5, the full variable domain is GAGVSQSPSNKVTEKGKDVELRCDPISGHTALYWYRQSLGQGLEFLIYFQGNSAPDKSGLPSDRFSAERTGGSVSTLTIQRTQQEDSAVYLCASSLVLSGTGGNQPQHFGDGTRLSIL.

The chain is built from TRBV10-3 and TRBJ2-7, with 8 bases that match TRBD1. The junction had 11 bases not matched to a gene; V was cut back by 7 bases and J by 6 bases. The CDR3 contains 14 residues. CDR1 is ENHRY and CDR2 is SYGVKD in the germline V gene. The CDR3 sequence: CAITPSGTGVEQYF. The CDR3 region has the DNA TGTGCCATCACCCCCTCCGGGACAGGAGTCGAGCAGTACTTC.

V is TRBV7-9 and J is TRBJ1-1; unclear D gene. The CDR3 loop spans 14 amino acids. V was clipped by 3 bases and J by 0 bases, with 8 bases between them. CDR1 and CDR2 from the germline V gene are SEHNR and FQNEAQ (reference sequence). The CDR3 DNA sequence: TGTGCCAGCAGCTTGGGGAAATTGAACACTGAAGCTTTCTTT. Its protein is CASSLGKLNTEAFF.